This T cell receptor beta chain was observed in a study of blood T cell repertoires in COVID-19. The overall study: The United States, Italy and Spain were the sources of the acute and convalescent COVID-19 samples. PBMCs, B-cell-depleted T cells, or T cells were the source of the cDNA or gDNA that made up the material.

Only one count was recorded for this clone. This table comes from immunoSEQ multiplex PCR, and its TCRdb copy is limited to in-frame clones, with some not included. The sample has a few hundred thousand clones, around 86% seen once. This CDR3 contains 13 residues. The germline V gene has CDR1 MNHEY and CDR2 SMNVEV (reference sequence). Trimming cost V 5 bases and J 10 bases, with 12 bases left between them. Seattle patients were enrolled while actively infected and followed longitudinally. Sequenced: peripheral blood. This chain connects TRBV27 to TRBJ1-6, with D possibly TRBD1 on 5 matching bases. The source is a woman aged 70-85 years with COVID-19, enrolled during active disease. CDR3 coding DNA: TGTGCCAGCAGTATGCGGGGCGGGTCACCCCTCCACTTT. This gives the protein CASSMRGGSPLHF.